This TCR beta chain is drawn from a study of early T cells in non-severe SARS-CoV-2 infection. Attached unique molecular identifiers marked individual cDNA molecules. TCRdb passed the 5' RACE reads through MiXCR, listing each CDR3 protein once. The repertoire consists of some 70,000 distinct CDR3 sequences, with 9.5% occurring once and the leading ten covering less than 6.5%. The sample comprised whole blood. This clonotype originated in an adult who was a healthcare worker with PCR-confirmed SARS-CoV-2 infection or an uninfected control (not recorded which).

The CDR3: CATSTRGSSYEQYF. The CDR3 DNA follows: TGTGCCACCAGCACGCGGGGGTCCTCCTACGAGCAGTACTTC. V and J are TRBV24-1 and TRBJ2-7; 7 bases are a match to TRBD2. V shed 7 bases, J shed 0 bases, and the junction held 5 bases outside the gene matches. Germline V lookup: CDR1 KGHDR, CDR2 SFDVKD. The CDR3 is 14 amino acids.